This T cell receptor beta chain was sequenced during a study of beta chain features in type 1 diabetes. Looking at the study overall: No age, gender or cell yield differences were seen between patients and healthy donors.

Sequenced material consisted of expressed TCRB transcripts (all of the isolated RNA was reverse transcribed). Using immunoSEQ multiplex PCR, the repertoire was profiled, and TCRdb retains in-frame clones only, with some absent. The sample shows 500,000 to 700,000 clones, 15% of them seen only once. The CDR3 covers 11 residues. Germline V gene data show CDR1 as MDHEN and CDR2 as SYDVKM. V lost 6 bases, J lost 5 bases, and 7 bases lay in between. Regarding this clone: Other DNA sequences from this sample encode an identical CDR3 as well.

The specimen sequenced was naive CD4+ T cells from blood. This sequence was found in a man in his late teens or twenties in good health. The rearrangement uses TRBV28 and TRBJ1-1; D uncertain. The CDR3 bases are TGTGCCAGCAGAAGCTCTACTGAAGCTTTCTTT. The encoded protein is CASRSSTEAFF.